This T cell receptor (beta chain) was profiled in a study of identifying expanded T cells in peripheral blood. Only in-frame clones appear in the TCRdb table, and some are missing; sequencing was by immunoSEQ multiplex PCR. The data hold about 91,000 clones, with around 89% observed a single time. The CDR3 spans 15 residues. Germline CDR1 LNHDA, CDR2 SQIVND (reference sequence). V trimming: 6 bases; J trimming: 9 bases; junction bases outside the gene matches: 14. V usage is TRBV19 and J usage is TRBJ2-1, with 7 bases that match TRBD1. The specimen was blood. The source of this sequence is a person between 18 and 75 years old in good health. The CDR3 sequence: CASSARQGSRGEQFF. The DNA of the CDR3 is TGTGCCAGTAGCGCACGACAGGGAAGTAGGGGTGAGCAGTTCTTC.